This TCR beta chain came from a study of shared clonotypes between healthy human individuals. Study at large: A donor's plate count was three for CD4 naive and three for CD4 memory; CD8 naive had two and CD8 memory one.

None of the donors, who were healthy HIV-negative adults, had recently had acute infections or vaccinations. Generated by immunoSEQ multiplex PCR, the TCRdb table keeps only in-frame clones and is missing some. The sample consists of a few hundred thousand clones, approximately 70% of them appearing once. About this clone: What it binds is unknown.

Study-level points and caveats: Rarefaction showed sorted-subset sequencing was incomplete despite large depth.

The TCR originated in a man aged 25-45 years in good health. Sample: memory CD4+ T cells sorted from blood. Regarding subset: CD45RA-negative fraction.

The CDR3 here is CASSASFIGRGTGELFF. In DNA, the CDR3 is TGTGCCAGCAGCGCCTCCTTTATCGGGAGGGGGACCGGGGAGCTGTTTTTT. The chain combines TRBV9 with TRBJ2-2; 8 bases are shared with TRBD2. V trimming: 3 bases; J trimming: 5 bases; junction bases outside the gene matches: 12. Germline V gene data show CDR1 as SGDLS and CDR2 as YYNGEE. The CDR3 has 17 residues.